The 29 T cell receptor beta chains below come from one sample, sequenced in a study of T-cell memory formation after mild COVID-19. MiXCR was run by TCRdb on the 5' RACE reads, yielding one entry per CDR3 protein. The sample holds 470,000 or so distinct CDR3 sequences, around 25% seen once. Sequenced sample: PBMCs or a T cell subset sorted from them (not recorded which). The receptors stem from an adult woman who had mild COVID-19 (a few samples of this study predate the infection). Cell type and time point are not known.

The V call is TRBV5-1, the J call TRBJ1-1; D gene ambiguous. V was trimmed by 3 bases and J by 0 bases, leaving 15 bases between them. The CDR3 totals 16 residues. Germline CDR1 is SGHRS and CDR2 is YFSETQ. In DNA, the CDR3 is TGCGCCAGCAGCTCAGGCGAAATACAGCTGAACACTGAAGCTTTCTTT. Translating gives CASSSGEIQLNTEAFF.

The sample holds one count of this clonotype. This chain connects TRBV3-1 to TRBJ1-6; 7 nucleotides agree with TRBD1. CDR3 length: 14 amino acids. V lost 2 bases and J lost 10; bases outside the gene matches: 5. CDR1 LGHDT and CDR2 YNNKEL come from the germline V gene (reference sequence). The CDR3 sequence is CASSQSTGASPLHF. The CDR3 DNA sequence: TGTGCCAGCAGCCAATCCACAGGGGCATCACCCCTCCACTTT. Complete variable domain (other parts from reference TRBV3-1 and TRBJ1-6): DTAVSQTPKYLVTQMGNDKSIKCEQNLGHDTMYWYKQDSKKFLKIMFSYNNKELIINETVPNRFSPKSPDKAHLNLHINSLELGDSAVYFCASSQSTGASPLHFGNGTRLTVT.

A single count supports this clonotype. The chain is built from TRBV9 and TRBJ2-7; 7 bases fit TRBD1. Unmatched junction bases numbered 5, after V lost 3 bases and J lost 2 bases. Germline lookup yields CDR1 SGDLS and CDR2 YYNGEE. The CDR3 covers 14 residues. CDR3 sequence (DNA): TGTGCCAGCAGCGCCTCCGGACAGGCCTACGAGCAGTACTTC. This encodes CASSASGQAYEQYF.

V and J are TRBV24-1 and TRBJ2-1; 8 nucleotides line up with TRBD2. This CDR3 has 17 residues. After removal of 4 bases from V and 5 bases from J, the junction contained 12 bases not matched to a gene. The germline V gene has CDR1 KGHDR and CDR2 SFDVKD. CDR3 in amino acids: CATSEYFGLAANNEQFF. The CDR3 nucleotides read TGTGCCACCAGTGAGTATTTTGGACTAGCAGCAAACAATGAGCAGTTCTTC.

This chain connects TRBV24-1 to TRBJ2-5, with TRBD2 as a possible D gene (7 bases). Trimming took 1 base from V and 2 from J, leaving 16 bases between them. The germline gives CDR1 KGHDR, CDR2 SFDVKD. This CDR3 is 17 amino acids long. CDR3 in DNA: TGTGCCACCAGTGATTTTTGGGGGGGCGCCCGGCAAGAGACCCAGTACTTC. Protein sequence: CATSDFWGGARQETQYF.

This CDR3 reads CAWSVGGSNTEAFF. The DNA of the CDR3 is TGTGCCTGGAGTGTAGGAGGATCGAACACTGAAGCTTTCTTT. The V call is TRBV30, the J call TRBJ1-1; D uncertain. The V and J ends lost 0 bases and 1 base respectively, with 9 bases between them. Germline CDR1 and CDR2: GTSNPN and SVGIG (reference sequence). The CDR3 is 14 amino acids.

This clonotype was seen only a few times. CDR3 coding DNA: TGTGCCAGCAGCCAGCAGGGGGGGAGGAACGAGCAGTACTTC. Its translation is CASSQQGGRNEQYF. The rearrangement links TRBV3-1 to TRBJ2-7; D tentatively reads TRBD1 or TRBD2 (7 bases each). Germline-derived CDR1 and CDR2 are LGHDT and YNNKEL (reference sequence). V lost 3 bases, J lost 5 bases, and 14 bases lay in between. The CDR3 contains 14 residues.

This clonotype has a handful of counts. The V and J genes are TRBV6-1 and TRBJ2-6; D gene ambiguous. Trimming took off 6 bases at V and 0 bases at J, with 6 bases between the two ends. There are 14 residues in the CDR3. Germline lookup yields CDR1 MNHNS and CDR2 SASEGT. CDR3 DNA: TGTGCCAGCAGGTTTGTCTCTGGGGCCAACGTCCTGACTTTC. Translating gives CASRFVSGANVLTF.

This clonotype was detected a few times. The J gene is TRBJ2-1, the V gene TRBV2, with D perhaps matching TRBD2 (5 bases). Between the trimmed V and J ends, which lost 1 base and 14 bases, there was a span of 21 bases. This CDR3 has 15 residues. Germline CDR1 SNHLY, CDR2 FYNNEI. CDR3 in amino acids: CASSEGTRPITGEFF. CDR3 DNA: TGTGCCAGCAGTGAAGGGACTCGTCCGATTACCGGGGAGTTCTTC.

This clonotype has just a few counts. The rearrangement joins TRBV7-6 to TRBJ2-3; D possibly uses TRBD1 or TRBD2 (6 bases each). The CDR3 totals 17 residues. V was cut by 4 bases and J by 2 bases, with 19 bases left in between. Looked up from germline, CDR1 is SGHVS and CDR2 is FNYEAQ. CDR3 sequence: CASSSDGPGATTDTQYF. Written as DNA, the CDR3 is TGTGCCAGCAGCTCCGATGGACCGGGGGCAACCACAGATACGCAGTATTTT.

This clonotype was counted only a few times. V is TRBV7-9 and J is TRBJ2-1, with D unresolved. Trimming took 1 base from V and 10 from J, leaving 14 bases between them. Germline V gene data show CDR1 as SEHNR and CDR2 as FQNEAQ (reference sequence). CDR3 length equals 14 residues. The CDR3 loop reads CASSLELGFWEQFF. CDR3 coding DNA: TGTGCCAGCAGCTTAGAGTTGGGATTTTGGGAGCAGTTCTTC.

CDR3 DNA sequence: TGTGCCAGCAGCTCAGAGGGTAGGGTAGATCAGCCCCAGCATTTT. Protein: CASSSEGRVDQPQHF. This sequence joins TRBV7-9 and TRBJ1-5; D is unclear. V lost 4 bases to trimming and J lost 5 bases, with 15 bases between them. The CDR3 contains 15 residues. CDR1 is SEHNR, CDR2 FQNEAQ, per germline (reference sequence).

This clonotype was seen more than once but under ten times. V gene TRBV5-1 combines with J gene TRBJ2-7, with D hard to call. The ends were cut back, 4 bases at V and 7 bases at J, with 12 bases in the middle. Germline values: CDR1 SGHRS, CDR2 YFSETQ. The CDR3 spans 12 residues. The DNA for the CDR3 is TGCGCCAGCAGCCTCCGCCGTGAGGAGCAGTACTTC. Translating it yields CASSLRREEQYF. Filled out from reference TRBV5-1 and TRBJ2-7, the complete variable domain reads KAGVTQTPRYLIKTRGQQVTLSCSPISGHRSVSWYQQTPGQGLQFLFEYFSETQRNKGNFPGRFSGRQFSNSRSEMNVSTLELGDSALYLCASSLRREEQYFGPGTRLTVT.

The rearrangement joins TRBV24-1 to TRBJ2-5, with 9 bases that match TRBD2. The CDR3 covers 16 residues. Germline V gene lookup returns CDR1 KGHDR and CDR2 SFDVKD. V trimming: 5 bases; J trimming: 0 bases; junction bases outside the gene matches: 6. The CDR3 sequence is CATSGGLAGNQETQYF. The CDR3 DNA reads TGTGCCACCAGTGGCGGGCTAGCGGGAAACCAAGAGACCCAGTACTTC.

The CDR3 reads CASTPLGASYEQYF. The DNA of the CDR3 is TGTGCCAGCACCCCCTTGGGGGCCTCCTACGAGCAGTACTTC. The J gene is TRBJ2-7, the V gene TRBV7-9; a weak D match, TRBD1 (6 bases). The CDR3 spans 14 residues. Trimming pared 7 bases from V and 0 bases from J, leaving 13 bases between. Germline V gene lookup returns CDR1 SEHNR and CDR2 FQNEAQ (reference sequence).

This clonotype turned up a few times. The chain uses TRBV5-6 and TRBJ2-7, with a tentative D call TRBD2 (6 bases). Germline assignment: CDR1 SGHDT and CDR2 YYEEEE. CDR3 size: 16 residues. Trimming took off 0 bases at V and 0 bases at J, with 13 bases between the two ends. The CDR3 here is CASSLGAVTSSYEQYF. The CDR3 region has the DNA TGTGCCAGCAGCTTGGGTGCTGTGACTAGCTCCTACGAGCAGTACTTC.

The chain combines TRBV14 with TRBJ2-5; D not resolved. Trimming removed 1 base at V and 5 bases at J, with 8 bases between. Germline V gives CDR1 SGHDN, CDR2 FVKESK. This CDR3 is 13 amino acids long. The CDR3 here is CASSQGMGETQYF. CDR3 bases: TGTGCCAGCAGCCAAGGGATGGGTGAGACCCAGTACTTC.

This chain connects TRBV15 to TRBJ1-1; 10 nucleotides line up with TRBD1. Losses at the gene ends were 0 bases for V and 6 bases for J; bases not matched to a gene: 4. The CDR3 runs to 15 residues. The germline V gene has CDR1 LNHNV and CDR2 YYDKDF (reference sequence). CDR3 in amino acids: CATSRDDRGLSEAFF. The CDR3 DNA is TGTGCCACCAGCAGAGACGACAGGGGGCTTTCTGAAGCTTTCTTT.

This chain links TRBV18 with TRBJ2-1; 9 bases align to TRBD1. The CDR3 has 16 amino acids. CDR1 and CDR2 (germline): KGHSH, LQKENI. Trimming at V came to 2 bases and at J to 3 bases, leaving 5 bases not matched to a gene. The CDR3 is CASSPGPDRGYNEQFF. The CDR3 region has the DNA TGTGCCAGCTCACCAGGTCCGGACAGGGGCTACAATGAGCAGTTCTTC.

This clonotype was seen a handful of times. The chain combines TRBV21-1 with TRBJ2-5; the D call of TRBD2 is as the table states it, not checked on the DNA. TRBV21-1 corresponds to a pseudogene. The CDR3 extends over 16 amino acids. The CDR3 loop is CASSKEVTSGQETQYF. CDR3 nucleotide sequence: TGTGCCAGCAGCAAAGAAGTGACTAGCGGGCAAGAGACCCAGTACTTC.

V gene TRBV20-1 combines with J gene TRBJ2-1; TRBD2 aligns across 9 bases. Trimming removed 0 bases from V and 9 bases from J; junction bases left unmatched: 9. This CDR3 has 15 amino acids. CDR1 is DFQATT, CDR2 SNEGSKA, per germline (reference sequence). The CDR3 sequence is CSARDGGLAYSEQFF. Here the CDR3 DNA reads TGCAGTGCTAGAGATGGCGGACTAGCGTATAGTGAGCAGTTCTTC.

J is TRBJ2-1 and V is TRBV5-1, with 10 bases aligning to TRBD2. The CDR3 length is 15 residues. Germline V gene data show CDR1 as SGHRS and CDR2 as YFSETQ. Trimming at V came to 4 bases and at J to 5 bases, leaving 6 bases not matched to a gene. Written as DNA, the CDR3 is TGCGCCAGCAGCCGAGGACTAGCGGAGCACAATGAGCAGTTCTTC. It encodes CASSRGLAEHNEQFF.

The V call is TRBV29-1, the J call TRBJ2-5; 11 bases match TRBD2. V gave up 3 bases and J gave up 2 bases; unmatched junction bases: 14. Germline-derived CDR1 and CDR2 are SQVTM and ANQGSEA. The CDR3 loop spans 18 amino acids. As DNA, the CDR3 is TGCAGCGTTGAGGGGTTGGGTCGACTAGCGGGGACGCAAGAGACCCAGTACTTC. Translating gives CSVEGLGRLAGTQETQYF.

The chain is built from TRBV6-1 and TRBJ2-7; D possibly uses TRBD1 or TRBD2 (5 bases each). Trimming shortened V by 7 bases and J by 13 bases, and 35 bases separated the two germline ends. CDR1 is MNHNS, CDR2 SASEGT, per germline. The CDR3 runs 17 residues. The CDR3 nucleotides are TGTGCCAGCATTACACCCTCGGGGCGGGCCGGCGACCTACCCAGTTACTTC. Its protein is CASITPSGRAGDLPSYF.

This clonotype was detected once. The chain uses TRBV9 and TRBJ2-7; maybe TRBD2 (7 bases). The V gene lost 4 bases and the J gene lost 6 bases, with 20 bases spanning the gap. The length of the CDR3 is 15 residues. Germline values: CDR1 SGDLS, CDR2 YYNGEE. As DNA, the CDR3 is TGTGCCAGCAGCCCGAGCGGGGACACCTTACGCGAGCAGTACTTC. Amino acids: CASSPSGDTLREQYF.

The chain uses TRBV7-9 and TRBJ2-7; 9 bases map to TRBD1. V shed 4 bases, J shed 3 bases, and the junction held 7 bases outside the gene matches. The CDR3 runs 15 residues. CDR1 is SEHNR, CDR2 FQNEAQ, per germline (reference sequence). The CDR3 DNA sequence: TGTGCCAGCAGCTCCGGGACAGGGCTCCTCTACGAGCAGTACTTC. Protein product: CASSSGTGLLYEQYF.

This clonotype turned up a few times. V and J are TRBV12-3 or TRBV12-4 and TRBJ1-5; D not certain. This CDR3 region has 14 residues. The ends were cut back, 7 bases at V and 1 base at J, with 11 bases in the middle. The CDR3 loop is CASTPLDSNQPQHF. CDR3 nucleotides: TGTGCCAGCACCCCCTTGGACAGCAATCAGCCCCAGCATTTT.

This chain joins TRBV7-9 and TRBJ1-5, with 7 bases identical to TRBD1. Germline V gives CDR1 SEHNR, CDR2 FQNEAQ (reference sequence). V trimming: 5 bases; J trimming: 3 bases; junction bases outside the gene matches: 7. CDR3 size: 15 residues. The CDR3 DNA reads TGTGCCAGCAGCGTCGGACAGGCGTCCAATCAGCCCCAGCATTTT. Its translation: CASSVGQASNQPQHF.

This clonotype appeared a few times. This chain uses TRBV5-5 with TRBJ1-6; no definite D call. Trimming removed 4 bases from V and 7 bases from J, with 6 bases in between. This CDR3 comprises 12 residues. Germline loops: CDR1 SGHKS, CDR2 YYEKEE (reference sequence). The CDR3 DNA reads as TGTGCCAGCAGCGGGAGGAATTCACCCCTCCACTTT. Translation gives CASSGRNSPLHF.